The 3 T cell receptor beta chains presented below share a single source sample, sequenced in a study of blood T cell repertoires in COVID-19. Measured with immunoSEQ multiplex PCR; TCRdb has only the in-frame clones, and not every one. The repertoire holds 200,000 to 300,000 clones, 70% to 90% seen once, with 5.2% in the top ten. What was sequenced was peripheral blood. The receptors were gathered from a woman aged 55 to 70 with COVID-19, enrolled during active disease.

This clone turned up a few times. J is TRBJ1-1 and V is TRBV7-3, with D perhaps matching TRBD1 (6 bases). The CDR3 sequence is 13 residues long. V lost 9 bases and J 4 bases, leaving 15 bases between the germline ends. The germline V gene has CDR1 SGHTA and CDR2 FQGTGA. CDR3 protein: CASQQGAGTEAFF. CDR3 nucleotide sequence: TGTGCCAGTCAACAGGGCGCGGGCACTGAAGCTTTCTTT.

V usage is TRBV7-6 and J usage is TRBJ2-7; 7 bases line up with TRBD2. Germline V gene lookup returns CDR1 SGHVS and CDR2 FNYEAQ. Trimming took 0 bases from V and 6 from J; bases not matched to a gene: 8. The CDR3 is 15 amino acids. CDR3 DNA sequence: TGTGCCAGCAGCTTAGCAGGTTCGGGGGGTGGCGAGCAGTACTTC. This sequence encodes CASSLAGSGGGEQYF. Full variable domain (rest looked up from reference TRBV7-6 and TRBJ2-7): GAGVSQSPRYKVTKRGQDVALRCDPISGHVSLYWYRQALGQGPEFLTYFNYEAQQDKSGLPNDRFSAERPEGSISTLTIQRTEQRDSAMYRCASSLAGSGGGEQYFGPGTRLTVT.

The CDR3 nucleotides are TGTGCCAGCAGCCAAGATCACAGGGGGCTTAGAAACACCATATATTTT. Its translation is CASSQDHRGLRNTIYF. The V and J genes are TRBV3-1 (or the pseudogene TRBV3-2) and TRBJ1-3; 9 bases are shared with TRBD1. Germline V gene sequence: CDR1 LGHDT, CDR2 YNNKEL (reference sequence). V lost 0 bases to trimming and J lost 5 bases; unmatched junction nucleotides: 5. The CDR3 runs to 16 residues.